This T cell receptor beta chain stems from a study of shared clonotypes between healthy human individuals. This CDR3 has 15 amino acids. V was clipped by 5 bases and J by 5 bases; unmatched bases: 10. CDR1 is SGHVS, CDR2 FQNEAQ, per germline. Naive CD8 isolation took CD45RO-negative cells positively selected for CCR7 and excluded terminally differentiated effector memory CD45RA+ cells. The repertoire was sequenced with immunoSEQ multiplex PCR; TCRdb's copy has only in-frame clones and lacks some. The sample holds around 560,000 clones; approximately 95% are singletons and the top ten take around 0.11%.

The receptor was derived from a woman in her 30s in good health. The chain couples TRBV7-8 to TRBJ2-7; 9 bases line up with TRBD2. The source material was naive CD8+ T cells sorted from blood. This chain's CDR3 is CASSKEAGGPHEQYF. The CDR3 DNA sequence: TGTGCCAGCAGCAAGGAGGCGGGAGGGCCCCACGAGCAGTACTTC.